This passage covers 3 T cell receptor beta chains from one sample sequenced in a study of T cells in Graves' hyperthyroidism and ophthalmopathy. Regions amplified from RNA transcripts were the TCR beta CDR3 regions. When the TCR CDR3 underwent first-round RT-PCR, the HTBI primer set was used. TCRdb re-called the multiplex PCR reads through MiXCR, storing one row per CDR3 protein. The sample yields about 260,000 distinct CDR3 sequences, less than 30% seen once. Sequenced: blood. The source of these receptors is a middle-aged man with Graves' hyperthyroidism that later progressed to Graves' ophthalmopathy.

At least ten counts were recorded for this clonotype. The genes are TRBV19 and TRBJ1-1, with 7 positions matching TRBD1. J gave up 4 bases and V 2 bases, and 1 base lay outside the gene matches. Looked up from germline, CDR1 is LNHDA and CDR2 is SQIVND (reference sequence). CDR3 length: 13 residues. Here the CDR3 reads CASSIRQGTEAFF. In DNA, the CDR3 is TGTGCCAGTAGTATACGACAGGGCACTGAAGCTTTCTTT.

This chain connects TRBV20-1 to TRBJ2-5; 14 bases fit TRBD2. There are 15 residues in the CDR3. Germline CDR1 DFQATT, CDR2 SNEGSKA (reference sequence). V dropped 5 bases and J dropped 3; count of bases not matched to a gene: 5. CDR3 in DNA: TGCAGTGCTGTCGGACTAGCGGGGGGCGAAGAGACCCAGTACTTC. Amino acids: CSAVGLAGGEETQYF.

V is TRBV6-5 and J is TRBJ1-2; the match to TRBD1 covers 7 bases. V was clipped by 1 base and J by 5 bases; unmatched bases: 7. Germline V lookup: CDR1 MNHEY, CDR2 SVGAGI. The CDR3 is made up of 15 amino acids. The CDR3 region has the DNA TGTGCCAGCAGTTACTGGACAGGTGGTACTTATGGCTACACCTTC. It yields the protein CASSYWTGGTYGYTF.